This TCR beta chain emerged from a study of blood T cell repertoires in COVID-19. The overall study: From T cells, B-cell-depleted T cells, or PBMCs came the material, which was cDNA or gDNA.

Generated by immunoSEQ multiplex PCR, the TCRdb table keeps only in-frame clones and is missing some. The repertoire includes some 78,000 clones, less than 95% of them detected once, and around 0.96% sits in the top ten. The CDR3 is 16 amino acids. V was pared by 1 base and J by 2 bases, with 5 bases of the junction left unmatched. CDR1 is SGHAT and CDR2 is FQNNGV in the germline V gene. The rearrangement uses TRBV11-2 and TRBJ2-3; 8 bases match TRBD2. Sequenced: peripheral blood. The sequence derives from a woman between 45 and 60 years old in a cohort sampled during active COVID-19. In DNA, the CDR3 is TGTGCCAGCAGCTTAGGTCCGGGAGGGTCCACAGATACGCAGTATTTT. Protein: CASSLGPGGSTDTQYF.